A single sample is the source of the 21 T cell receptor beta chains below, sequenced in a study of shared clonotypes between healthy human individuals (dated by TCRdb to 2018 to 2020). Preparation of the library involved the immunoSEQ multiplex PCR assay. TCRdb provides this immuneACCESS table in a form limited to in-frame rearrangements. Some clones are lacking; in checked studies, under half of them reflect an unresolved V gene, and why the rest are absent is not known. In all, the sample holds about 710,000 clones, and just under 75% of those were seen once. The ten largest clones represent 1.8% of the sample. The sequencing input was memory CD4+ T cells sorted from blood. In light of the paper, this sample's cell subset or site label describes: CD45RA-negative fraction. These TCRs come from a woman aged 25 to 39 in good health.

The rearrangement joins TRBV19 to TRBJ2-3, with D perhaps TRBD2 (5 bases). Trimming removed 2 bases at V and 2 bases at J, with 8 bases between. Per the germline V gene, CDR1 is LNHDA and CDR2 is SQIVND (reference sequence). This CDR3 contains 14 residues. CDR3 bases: TGTGCCAGTAGTATAACGGGATACACAGATACGCAGTATTTT. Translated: CASSITGYTDTQYF.

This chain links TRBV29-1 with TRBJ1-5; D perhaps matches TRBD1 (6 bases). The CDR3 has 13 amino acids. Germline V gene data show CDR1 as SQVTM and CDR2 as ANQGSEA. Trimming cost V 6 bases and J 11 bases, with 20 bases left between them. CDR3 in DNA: TGCAGCGTAGGAACCGGGACACCCAGGACCCAGCATTTT. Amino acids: CSVGTGTPRTQHF.

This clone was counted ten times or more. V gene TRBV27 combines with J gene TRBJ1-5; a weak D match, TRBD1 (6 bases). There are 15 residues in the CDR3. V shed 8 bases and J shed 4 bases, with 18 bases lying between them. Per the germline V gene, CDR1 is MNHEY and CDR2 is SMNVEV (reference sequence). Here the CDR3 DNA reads TGTGCCAGCCGACCCGCGGGCGACAGGAATCAGCCCCAGCATTTT. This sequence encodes CASRPAGDRNQPQHF.

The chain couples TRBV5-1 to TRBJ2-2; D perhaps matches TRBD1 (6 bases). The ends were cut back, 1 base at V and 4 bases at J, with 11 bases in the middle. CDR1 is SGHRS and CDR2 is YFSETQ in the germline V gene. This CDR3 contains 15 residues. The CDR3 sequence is CASSLTAGVTGELFF. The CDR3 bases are TGCGCCAGCAGCTTGACTGCAGGGGTCACCGGGGAGCTGTTTTTT.

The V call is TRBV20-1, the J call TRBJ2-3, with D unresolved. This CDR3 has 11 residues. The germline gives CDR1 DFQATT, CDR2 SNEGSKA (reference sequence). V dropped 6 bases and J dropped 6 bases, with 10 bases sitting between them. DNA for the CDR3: TGCAGTGCCCCGGCCTACGATACGCAGTATTTT. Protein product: CSAPAYDTQYF.

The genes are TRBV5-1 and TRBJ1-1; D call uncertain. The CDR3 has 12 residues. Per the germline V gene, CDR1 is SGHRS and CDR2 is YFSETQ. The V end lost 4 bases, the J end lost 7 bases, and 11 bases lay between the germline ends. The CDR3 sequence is CASSRSLGEAFF. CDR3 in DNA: TGCGCCAGCAGCAGGTCACTAGGTGAAGCTTTCTTT.

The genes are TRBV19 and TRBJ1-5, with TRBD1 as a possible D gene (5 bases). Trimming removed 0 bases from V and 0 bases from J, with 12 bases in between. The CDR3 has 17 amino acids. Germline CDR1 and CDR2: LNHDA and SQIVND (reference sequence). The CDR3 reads CASSIDQWRGSNQPQHF. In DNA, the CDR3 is TGTGCCAGTAGTATAGATCAATGGAGGGGTAGCAATCAGCCCCAGCATTTT.

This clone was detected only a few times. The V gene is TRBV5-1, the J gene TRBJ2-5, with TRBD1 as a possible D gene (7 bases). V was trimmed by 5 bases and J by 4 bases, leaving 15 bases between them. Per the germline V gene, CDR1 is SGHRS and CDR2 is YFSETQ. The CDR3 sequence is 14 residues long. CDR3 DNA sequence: TGCGCCAGCAGTGGAGGGGGCGAGGGAGAGACCCAGTACTTC. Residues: CASSGGGEGETQYF.

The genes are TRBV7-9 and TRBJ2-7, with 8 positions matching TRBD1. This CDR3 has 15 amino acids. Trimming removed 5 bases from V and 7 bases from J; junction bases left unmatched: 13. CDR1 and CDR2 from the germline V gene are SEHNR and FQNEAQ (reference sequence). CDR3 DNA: TGTGCCAGCAGCCTACCCGGGACAGGTATGAGGGAGCAGTACTTC. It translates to CASSLPGTGMREQYF.

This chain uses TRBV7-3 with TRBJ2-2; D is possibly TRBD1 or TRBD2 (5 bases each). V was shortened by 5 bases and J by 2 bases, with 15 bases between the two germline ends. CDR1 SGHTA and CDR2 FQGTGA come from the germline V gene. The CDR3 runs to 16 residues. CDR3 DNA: TGTGCCAGCAGCCCCCAGAGGGGCTTAAACACCGGGGAGCTGTTTTTT. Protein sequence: CASSPQRGLNTGELFF.

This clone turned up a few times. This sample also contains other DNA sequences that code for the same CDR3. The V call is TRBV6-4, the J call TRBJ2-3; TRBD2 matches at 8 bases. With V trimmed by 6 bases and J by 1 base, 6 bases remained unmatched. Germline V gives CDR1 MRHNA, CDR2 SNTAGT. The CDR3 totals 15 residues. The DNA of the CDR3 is TGTGCCAGCAGCAGAGCGGGAGATGGCACAGATACGCAGTATTTT. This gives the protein CASSRAGDGTDTQYF.

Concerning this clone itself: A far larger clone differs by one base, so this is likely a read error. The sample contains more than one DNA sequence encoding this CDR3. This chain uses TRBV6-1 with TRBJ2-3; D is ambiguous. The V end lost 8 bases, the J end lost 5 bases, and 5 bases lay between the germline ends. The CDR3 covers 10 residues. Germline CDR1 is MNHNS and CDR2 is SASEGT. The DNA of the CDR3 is TGTGCCAGCGGTAGAGATACGCAGTATTTT. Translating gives CASGRDTQYF.

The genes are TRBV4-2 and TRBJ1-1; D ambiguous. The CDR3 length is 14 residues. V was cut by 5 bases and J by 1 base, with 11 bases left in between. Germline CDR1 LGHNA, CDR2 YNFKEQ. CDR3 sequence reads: CASSLAPQNTEAFF. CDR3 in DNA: TGTGCCAGCAGCTTGGCTCCGCAGAACACTGAAGCTTTCTTT.

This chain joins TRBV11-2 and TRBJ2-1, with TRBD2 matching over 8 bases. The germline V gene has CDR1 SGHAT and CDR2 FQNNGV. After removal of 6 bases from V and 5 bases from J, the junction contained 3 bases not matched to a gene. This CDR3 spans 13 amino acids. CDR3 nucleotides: TGTGCCAGCAGATGGCGGGAGGACAATGAGCAGTTCTTC. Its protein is CASRWREDNEQFF.

CDR3 protein: CASRPATSGSQETQYF. CDR3 in DNA: TGTGCCAGCAGGCCTGCGACTAGCGGGTCCCAAGAGACCCAGTACTTC. This sequence joins TRBV7-2 and TRBJ2-5; TRBD2 matches 10 bases. The CDR3 spans 16 residues. Germline values: CDR1 SGHTA, CDR2 FQGNSA. After removal of 6 bases from V and 1 base from J, the junction contained 8 bases not matched to a gene.

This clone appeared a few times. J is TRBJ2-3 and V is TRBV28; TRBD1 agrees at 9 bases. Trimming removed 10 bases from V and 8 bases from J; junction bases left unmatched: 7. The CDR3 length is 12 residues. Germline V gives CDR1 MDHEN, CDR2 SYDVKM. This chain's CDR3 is CATGTGKGTQYF. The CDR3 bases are TGTGCCACAGGGACAGGGAAGGGTACGCAGTATTTT.

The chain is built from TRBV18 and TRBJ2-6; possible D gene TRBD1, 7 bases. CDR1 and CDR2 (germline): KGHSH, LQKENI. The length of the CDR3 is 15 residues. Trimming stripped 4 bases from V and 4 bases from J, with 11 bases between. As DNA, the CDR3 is TGTGCCAGCTCACGCAGGGGGGCGGGGGCCAACGTCCTGACTTTC. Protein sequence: CASSRRGAGANVLTF.

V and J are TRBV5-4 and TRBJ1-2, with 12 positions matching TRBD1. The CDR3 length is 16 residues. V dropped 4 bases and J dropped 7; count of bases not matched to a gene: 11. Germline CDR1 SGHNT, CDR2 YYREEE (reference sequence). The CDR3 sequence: CASSPGQGASLLGYTF. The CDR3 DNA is TGTGCCAGCAGCCCGGGACAGGGGGCGTCTTTGCTTGGCTACACCTTC. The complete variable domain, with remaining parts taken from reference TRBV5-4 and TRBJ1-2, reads ETGVTQSPTHLIKTRGQQVTLRCSSQSGHNTVSWYQQALGQGPQFIFQYYREEENGRGNFPPRFSGLQFPNYSSELNVNALELDDSALYLCASSPGQGASLLGYTFGSGTRLTVV.

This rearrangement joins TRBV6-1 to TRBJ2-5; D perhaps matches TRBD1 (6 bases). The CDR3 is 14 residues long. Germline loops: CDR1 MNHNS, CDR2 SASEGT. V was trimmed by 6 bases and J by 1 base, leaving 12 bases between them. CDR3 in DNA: TGTGCCAGCAGGCTGTGGGACATCCAAGAGACCCAGTACTTC. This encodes CASRLWDIQETQYF.

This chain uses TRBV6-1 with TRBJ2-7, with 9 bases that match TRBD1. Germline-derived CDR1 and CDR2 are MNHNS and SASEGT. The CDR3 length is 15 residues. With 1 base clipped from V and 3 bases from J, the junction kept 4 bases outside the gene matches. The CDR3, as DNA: TGTGCCAGCAGTGAAGGGACAGGGGCTTTCTACGAGCAGTACTTC. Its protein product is CASSEGTGAFYEQYF.

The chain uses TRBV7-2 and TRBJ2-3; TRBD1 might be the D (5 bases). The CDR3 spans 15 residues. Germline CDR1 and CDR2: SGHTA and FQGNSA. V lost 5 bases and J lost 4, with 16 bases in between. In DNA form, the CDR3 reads TGTGCCAGCAGCCACTCCTGGGGCCGGTCAGATACGCAGTATTTT. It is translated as CASSHSWGRSDTQYF.